This T cell receptor (beta chain) was sequenced in a study of T cell responses to AZD1222 COVID-19 vaccine. Study results and caveats: Repertoire sampling was restricted to post-peak T cell response timepoints. Spike-specific TCR breadth and depth went up after people got two AZD1222 doses. It was only a handful of AZD1222 recipients who were seropositive at baseline.

Germline V gene data show CDR1 as SGHKS and CDR2 as YYEKEE (reference sequence). Trimming cost V 3 bases and J 15 bases, with 16 bases left between them. The CDR3 consists of 12 residues. This clone was detected only once. Its antigen is currently unknown. Profiled with immunoSEQ multiplex PCR; TCRdb holds only in-frame clones, not every one. The sample gives approximately 94,000 clones, more than 75% of which show up once; around 15% is in the top ten. The receptor was isolated from an adult in good health. This chain uses TRBV5-5 with TRBJ2-1; D is uncertain. The material sequenced was peripheral blood, taken on day 0 of AZD1222 vaccination. In DNA, the CDR3 is TGTGCCAGCAGCTCGTTGACCCCCGGGTCGTTCTTC. Its protein is CASSSLTPGSFF.